Below, 30 T cell receptor beta chains from the same sample are listed, as sequenced in a study of blood T cell repertoires in COVID-19. Profiling relied on immunoSEQ multiplex PCR, and the TCRdb table lists in-frame clones only, not all of them. The sample includes about 220,000 clones, 75% to 85% of them seen just once. Sequenced sample: peripheral blood. The receptors here all came from a woman between 65 and 79 years old with COVID-19, enrolled during active disease.

The V gene is TRBV19, the J gene TRBJ1-1; 10 nucleotides align to TRBD1. Germline lookup yields CDR1 LNHDA and CDR2 SQIVND (reference sequence). CDR3 length equals 15 residues. J was trimmed by 4 bases and V by 7 bases; bases with no gene match: 9. Here the CDR3 DNA reads TGTGCCAGTAAAGGGACAGGGGTTCCGGGCACTGAAGCTTTCTTT. This codes for CASKGTGVPGTEAFF.

This clone was recorded a few times. In DNA form, the CDR3 reads TGCGCCAGCAGCCAAGACTCGACAGCCATTAATGAAAAACTGTTTTTT. It is translated as CASSQDSTAINEKLFF. V and J are TRBV4-1 and TRBJ1-4, with a weak D call TRBD1 (5 bases). The ends were cut back, 0 bases at V and 4 bases at J, with 12 bases in the middle. Germline CDR1 reads MGHRA; CDR2 reads YSYEKL. The CDR3 consists of 16 residues.

The table lists this clone with a count of one. The chain is built from TRBV5-4 and TRBJ2-7; 8 nucleotides line up with TRBD1. Germline V gives CDR1 SGHNT, CDR2 YYREEE (reference sequence). This CDR3 contains 14 residues. Trimming cost V 4 bases and J 0 bases; bases outside gene matches: 3. The CDR3 nucleotides are TGTGCCAGCAGCCCGACAGGGGCCTCCTACGAGCAGTACTTC. Protein sequence: CASSPTGASYEQYF.

This rearrangement joins TRBV5-6 to TRBJ1-3, with a tentative D call TRBD1 (5 bases). CDR1 is SGHDT and CDR2 is YYEEEE in the germline V gene. This CDR3 comprises 16 residues. V lost 3 bases to trimming and J lost 4 bases, with 17 bases between them. CDR3 in DNA: TGTGCCAGCAGCTCCGGAACTGGGACTGTGGGAAACACCATATATTTT. Translated, it gives CASSSGTGTVGNTIYF.

The rearrangement joins TRBV7-2 to TRBJ1-3; 8 bases match TRBD1. The CDR3 is made up of 15 amino acids. Germline V lookup: CDR1 SGHTA, CDR2 FQGNSA. V trimming: 8 bases; J trimming: 0 bases; junction bases outside the gene matches: 6. CDR3 sequence (DNA): TGTGCCAGCGGGCGGACAGGGCACTCTGGAAACACCATATATTTT. Translating it yields CASGRTGHSGNTIYF.

The chain combines TRBV4-3 with TRBJ2-2, with 8 bases aligning to TRBD2. CDR3 length: 16 residues. CDR1 and CDR2 from the germline V gene are LGHNA and YSLEER. Losses at the gene ends were 4 bases for V and 6 bases for J; bases not matched to a gene: 10. Here the CDR3 DNA reads TGCGCCAGCAGCCGAGGTGCGGGGGGTCACGCCGGGGAGCTGTTTTTT. Translation gives CASSRGAGGHAGELFF.

The V and J genes are TRBV7-2 and TRBJ1-1, with 9 bases aligning to TRBD1. This CDR3 has 16 residues. The V and J ends lost 0 bases and 7 bases, in that order; junction bases with no gene match: 9. Germline CDR1 is SGHTA and CDR2 is FQGNSA. DNA of the CDR3: TGTGCCAGCAGCTTAGCAATCGGACAGGGGACTGTTGAAGCTTTCTTT. Protein: CASSLAIGQGTVEAFF.

CDR3 residues: CASSVLPGRTDTQYF. Here the CDR3 DNA reads TGTGCCAGCAGTGTGTTGCCTGGCCGTACAGATACGCAGTATTTT. This sequence joins TRBV2 and TRBJ2-3; D not resolved. With 4 bases removed from V and 3 bases from J, the gap between germline ends came to 14 bases. CDR3 length: 15 residues. CDR1 is SNHLY, CDR2 FYNNEI, per germline.

The chain links TRBV27 to TRBJ1-2, with 7 bases that match TRBD1. V lost 5 bases to trimming and J lost 6 bases; unmatched junction nucleotides: 12. This CDR3 comprises 15 residues. Germline V gene data show CDR1 as MNHEY and CDR2 as SMNVEV (reference sequence). This CDR3 is CASSTQTTGVDGYTF. The CDR3 coding sequence is TGTGCCAGCAGTACACAAACAACAGGGGTCGATGGCTACACCTTC.

This clone was found once. The chain couples TRBV12-3 or TRBV12-4 to TRBJ2-7; no clear D gene. There are 13 residues in the CDR3. V lost 3 bases and J lost 2, with 8 bases in between. This chain's CDR3 is CASSFGRTYEQYF. DNA for the CDR3: TGTGCCAGCAGTTTCGGTAGAACCTACGAGCAGTACTTC.

This clone was counted only a few times. The CDR3 region is CASSLAGTSGSYEQYF. The DNA for the CDR3 is TGTGCCAGCAGCTTAGCTGGGACTAGCGGGAGTTACGAGCAGTACTTC. V is TRBV7-9 and J is TRBJ2-7; 14 nucleotides line up with TRBD2. The CDR3 sequence is 16 residues long. CDR1 and CDR2 from the germline V gene are SEHNR and FQNEAQ (reference sequence). Unmatched junction bases numbered 2, after V lost 0 bases and J lost 4 bases.

Only one count was recorded for this clone. The genes are TRBV7-2 and TRBJ1-1; maybe TRBD1 (6 bases). The CDR3 has 16 residues. V lost 3 bases, J lost 2 bases, and 16 bases lay in between. Germline lookup yields CDR1 SGHTA and CDR2 FQGNSA. The CDR3 DNA reads TGTGCCAGCAGCTTCTTTCTCCGCAGGGGCAACACTGAAGCTTTCTTT. It translates to CASSFFLRRGNTEAFF.

The V call is TRBV5-5, the J call TRBJ1-1, with D uncertain. The germline gives CDR1 SGHKS, CDR2 YYEKEE (reference sequence). This CDR3 comprises 13 residues. V shed 0 bases and J shed 3 bases, with 6 bases lying between them. The CDR3 spells CASSLDQYTEAFF. CDR3 nucleotide sequence: TGTGCCAGCAGCTTGGATCAGTACACTGAAGCTTTCTTT.

This clone appeared once. The V gene is TRBV18, the J gene TRBJ1-2; tentatively, D is TRBD1 (5 bases). V dropped 3 bases and J dropped 5 bases, with 22 bases sitting between them. In germline, CDR1 is KGHSH, CDR2 LQKENI. The CDR3 runs to 17 residues. DNA of the CDR3: TGTGCCAGCTCACCCGACGGAGAATCCGGGGGTTGGTATGGCTACACCTTC. This translates into CASSPDGESGGWYGYTF.

The genes are TRBV19 and TRBJ2-7; 8 bases fit TRBD1. The CDR3 totals 14 residues. Unmatched junction bases numbered 5, after V lost 5 bases and J lost 2 bases. Germline-derived CDR1 and CDR2 are LNHDA and SQIVND (reference sequence). The CDR3 loop reads CASSQETGAYEQYF. In DNA form, the CDR3 reads TGTGCCAGTAGTCAAGAGACAGGGGCCTACGAGCAGTACTTC.

This chain connects TRBV27 to TRBJ1-4, with 9 positions matching TRBD1. From germline, CDR1 is MNHEY and CDR2 SMNVEV (reference sequence). V gave up 2 bases and J gave up 14 bases; unmatched junction bases: 9. CDR3 length equals 14 residues. CDR3 bases: TGTGCCAGCAGTTTAACAGGGGGCGGCGGTCTTCTGTTTTTT. Its protein product is CASSLTGGGGLLFF.

V is TRBV10-3 and J is TRBJ2-3; 9 bases align to TRBD2. The trim removed 4 bases at V and 4 bases at J, leaving 6 bases unmatched. Germline loops: CDR1 ENHRY, CDR2 SYGVKD. There are 15 residues in the CDR3. CDR3 loop: CAISGASGVADTQYF. As DNA, the CDR3 is TGTGCCATCAGTGGCGCTAGCGGGGTCGCAGATACGCAGTATTTT.

J is TRBJ1-1 and V is TRBV5-6, with D unclear. Trimming stripped 3 bases from V and 1 base from J, with 13 bases between. The CDR3 is 15 amino acids. Germline assignment: CDR1 SGHDT and CDR2 YYEEEE. Written as DNA, the CDR3 is TGTGCCAGCAGCTCCTTTGGGAGCCAGAACACTGAAGCTTTCTTT. Its protein product is CASSSFGSQNTEAFF.

Concerning this clone: The same CDR3 also results from other DNA sequences found in this sample. In nucleotides, the CDR3 is TGTGCCAGCAGCTTAGTAGCGGGGAGCAATCAGCCCCAGCATTTT. This gives the protein CASSLVAGSNQPQHF. The V gene is TRBV7-2, the J gene TRBJ1-5, with D hard to call. Trimming took off 1 base at V and 1 base at J, with 8 bases between the two ends. The CDR3 covers 15 residues. The germline CDR1 and CDR2 sequences are SGHTA and FQGNSA. The full variable domain, its missing parts supplied by reference TRBV7-2 and TRBJ1-5, is GAGVSQSPSNKVTEKGKDVELRCDPISGHTALYWYRQSLGQGLEFLIYFQGNSAPDKSGLPSDRFSAERTGGSVSTLTIQRTQQEDSAVYLCASSLVAGSNQPQHFGDGTRLSIL.

This chain's CDR3 is CASSLAGRGMNTEAFF. The CDR3 DNA is TGTGCCAGCAGCTTAGCCGGCAGGGGTATGAACACTGAAGCTTTCTTT. This sequence joins TRBV7-9 and TRBJ1-1, with a possible D match to TRBD1 (6 bases). This CDR3 contains 16 residues. Trimming took 0 bases from V and 0 from J, leaving 11 bases between them. Germline loops: CDR1 SEHNR, CDR2 FQNEAQ (reference sequence).

This clone is a singleton in its sample. V is TRBV7-2 and J is TRBJ2-7; TRBD2 might be the D (5 bases). Between the trimmed V and J ends, which lost 3 bases and 0 bases, there was a span of 15 bases. In germline, CDR1 is SGHTA, CDR2 FQGNSA. The CDR3 totals 16 residues. The CDR3 region has the DNA TGTGCCAGCAGCTTCGATCGGGGAGTGAGCTCCTACGAGCAGTACTTC. Its protein product is CASSFDRGVSSYEQYF.

This sequence joins TRBV5-4 and TRBJ2-6, with TRBD1 matching over 7 bases. The CDR3 runs to 19 residues. V dropped 1 base and J dropped 1; count of bases not matched to a gene: 11. Germline CDR1 and CDR2: SGHNT and YYREEE (reference sequence). The CDR3 region has the DNA TGTGCCAGCAGCTTGCTACCGGGACAGTTGCGTTCTGGGGCCAACGTCCTGACTTTC. This translates into CASSLLPGQLRSGANVLTF.

The chain is built from TRBV11-3 and TRBJ1-1, with TRBD1 matching over 7 bases. The CDR3 runs 14 residues. With V trimmed by 0 bases and J by 4 bases, 2 bases remained unmatched. Germline V lookup: CDR1 SGHNT, CDR2 YENEEA. CDR3 loop: CASSLEDRVTEAFF. As DNA, the CDR3 is TGTGCCAGCAGCTTAGAAGACAGGGTCACTGAAGCTTTCTTT.

This rearrangement joins TRBV3-1 (or the pseudogene TRBV3-2) to TRBJ2-5, with 8 bases lining up with TRBD2. CDR3 size: 15 residues. V lost 1 base to trimming and J lost 9 bases; unmatched junction nucleotides: 10. Germline lookup yields CDR1 LGHDT and CDR2 YNNKEL (reference sequence). CDR3 bases: TGTGCCAGCAGCCAAGCACTAGCGGTCGAAAGGTCCCAGTACTTC. Protein product: CASSQALAVERSQYF.

The chain uses TRBV6-5 and TRBJ2-1, with TRBD1 as a possible D gene (6 bases). The CDR3 sequence is 13 residues long. Germline lookup yields CDR1 MNHEY and CDR2 SVGAGI. Trimming shortened V by 6 bases and J by 6 bases, and 12 bases separated the two germline ends. CDR3 bases: TGTGCCAGCAGACTCGACAGGACCAATGAGCAGTTCTTC. Residues: CASRLDRTNEQFF.

The chain carries TRBV5-1 and TRBJ1-4; 7 bases are shared with TRBD1. The CDR3 has 16 residues. V was clipped by 3 bases and J by 4 bases; unmatched bases: 9. Germline assignment: CDR1 SGHRS and CDR2 YFSETQ. The CDR3 reads CASSSNRGGSNEKLFF. Here the CDR3 DNA reads TGCGCCAGCAGCTCCAACAGGGGTGGGAGTAATGAAAAACTGTTTTTT.

V gene TRBV6-6 combines with J gene TRBJ1-2; TRBD1 is a possible D gene (5 bases). V gave up 7 bases and J gave up 7 bases, with 13 bases separating them. Looked up from germline, CDR1 is MNHNY and CDR2 is SVGAGI (reference sequence). This CDR3 comprises 12 residues. CDR3 sequence: CASTLQQGGYTF. CDR3 nucleotides: TGTGCCAGCACCCTCCAGCAGGGTGGCTACACCTTC.

The CDR3 nucleotides are TGCGCCAGCAGCACCCGGGACTGGTACTCTGGAAACACCATATATTTT. It specifies CASSTRDWYSGNTIYF. This chain connects TRBV4-1 to TRBJ1-3, with a possible D match to TRBD1 (5 bases). CDR1 is MGHRA and CDR2 is YSYEKL in the germline V gene. V was clipped by 5 bases and J by 0 bases, with 14 bases between them. This CDR3 is 16 amino acids long.

The chain recombines TRBV27 with TRBJ1-2, with D possibly matching TRBD1 (6 bases). CDR1 MNHEY and CDR2 SMNVEV come from the germline V gene (reference sequence). This CDR3 contains 14 residues. The V gene lost 2 bases and the J gene lost 5 bases, with 12 bases spanning the gap. CDR3 DNA sequence: TGTGCCAGCAGTTTACTGGGGGGGGCATATGGCTACACCTTC. As protein: CASSLLGGAYGYTF.

The sample holds one count of this clone. This sequence may be a read error, since a much larger clone differs from it by one base. The chain has TRBV7-3 and TRBJ1-1; D ambiguous. This CDR3 region has 13 residues. Germline V gene sequence: CDR1 SGHTA, CDR2 FQGTGA. Trimming stripped 1 base from V and 1 base from J, with 4 bases between. The CDR3 DNA reads TGTGCCAGCAGCTTAAGCGGGAACACTGAAGCTTTCTTT. This codes for CASSLSGNTEAFF.